Listed below are T cell receptor beta chains from one sample, sequenced in a study of shared clonotypes between healthy human individuals. Generated by immunoSEQ multiplex PCR, the TCRdb table keeps only in-frame clones and is missing some. The profile covers roughly 2.1 million clones, with approximately 94% appearing a single time and more than 1.5% taken by the ten largest. Material for sequencing was naive CD8+ T cells from PBMCs. These receptors were collected from a man between 18 and 29 years old in good health. Some clones in this sample may be carry-over from other donors' samples. The CDR3 runs from the conserved cysteine through the conserved F or W. Each record gives: clone size, V gene, J gene, D gene, CDR3 protein, CDR3 DNA. D genes are given only for firm matches. Only part of the rows carry a size: once, few, many, or a class if the clone is expanded.

clone size: once; V gene: TRBV7-2; J gene: TRBJ2-3; D gene: NA; CDR3 protein: CASSSTALASTDTQYF; CDR3 DNA: TGTGCCAGCAGCTCCACAGCCCTAGCTAGCACAGATACGCAGTATTTT
clone size: NA; V gene: TRBV11-2; J gene: TRBJ2-7; D gene: TRBD1; CDR3 protein: CASSPMQGEGAYEQYF; CDR3 DNA: TGTGCCAGCAGCCCGATGCAGGGGGAAGGCGCCTACGAGCAGTACTTC
clone size: NA; V gene: TRBV18; J gene: TRBJ2-7; D gene: NA; CDR3 protein: CASRSRSEHEQYF; CDR3 DNA: TGTGCCAGCCGAAGCAGAAGTGAGCACGAGCAGTACTTC
clone size: NA; V gene: TRBV29-1; J gene: TRBJ2-7; D gene: TRBD2; CDR3 protein: CSVSGLAGGIWYEQYF; CDR3 DNA: TGCAGCGTTTCCGGACTAGCGGGAGGGATATGGTACGAGCAGTACTTC
clone size: NA; V gene: TRBV19; J gene: TRBJ2-2; D gene: NA; CDR3 protein: CASSMGSGELFF; CDR3 DNA: TGTGCCAGTAGTATGGGTAGTGGGGAGCTGTTTTTT
clone size: NA; V gene: TRBV5-1; J gene: TRBJ2-7; D gene: NA; CDR3 protein: CASSKDVWGLEQYF; CDR3 DNA: TGCGCCAGCAGCAAGGACGTTTGGGGCCTGGAGCAGTACTTC
clone size: NA; V gene: TRBV5-4; J gene: TRBJ2-3; D gene: TRBD1; CDR3 protein: CASSPDRGERKDTQYF; CDR3 DNA: TGTGCCAGCAGCCCGGACAGGGGGGAGCGTAAAGATACGCAGTATTTT
clone size: once; V gene: TRBV4-3; J gene: TRBJ1-2; D gene: TRBD1; CDR3 protein: CASSQLTGVNYGYTF; CDR3 DNA: TGCGCCAGCAGCCAACTAACAGGGGTGAACTATGGCTACACCTTC
clone size: NA; V gene: TRBV27; J gene: TRBJ2-7; D gene: TRBD1; CDR3 protein: CASRQTGAYEQYF; CDR3 DNA: TGTGCCAGCAGGCAGACAGGGGCCTACGAGCAGTACTTC
clone size: NA; V gene: TRBV6-5; J gene: TRBJ2-1; D gene: TRBD2; CDR3 protein: CASSYYRAGARNEQFF; CDR3 DNA: TGTGCCAGCAGTTATTACCGAGCGGGAGCGCGCAATGAGCAGTTCTTC
clone size: NA; V gene: TRBV7-9; J gene: TRBJ2-1; D gene: NA; CDR3 protein: CASSLGGGRGFYNEQFF; CDR3 DNA: TGTGCCAGCAGCCTGGGGGGAGGCCGAGGCTTCTACAATGAGCAGTTCTTC
clone size: NA; V gene: TRBV4-3; J gene: TRBJ2-7; D gene: NA; CDR3 protein: CASSLSEGLEQYF; CDR3 DNA: TGCGCCAGCAGCCTCTCCGAGGGCCTTGAGCAGTACTTC
clone size: NA; V gene: TRBV4-1; J gene: TRBJ1-3; D gene: TRBD1; CDR3 protein: CASSQGQGFGNTIYF; CDR3 DNA: TGCGCCAGCAGCCAAGGACAGGGTTTCGGAAACACCATATATTTT
clone size: NA; V gene: TRBV7-2; J gene: TRBJ2-7; D gene: TRBD2; CDR3 protein: CASSLGVSGSSYEQYF; CDR3 DNA: TGTGCCAGCAGCTTAGGCGTTAGCGGGAGCTCCTACGAGCAGTACTTC
clone size: NA; V gene: TRBV29-1; J gene: TRBJ2-7; D gene: TRBD1; CDR3 protein: CSLRQGSEQYF; CDR3 DNA: TGCAGCCTGCGACAGGGAAGCGAGCAGTACTTC
clone size: NA; V gene: TRBV9; J gene: TRBJ1-3; D gene: NA; CDR3 protein: CASSVAGAARGNTIYF; CDR3 DNA: TGTGCCAGCAGCGTAGCTGGCGCAGCGCGCGGAAACACCATATATTTT
clone size: NA; V gene: TRBV29-1; J gene: TRBJ2-7; D gene: TRBD2; CDR3 protein: CSALLAPSSYEQYF; CDR3 DNA: TGCAGCGCCCTACTAGCGCCGAGCTCCTACGAGCAGTACTTC
clone size: once; V gene: TRBV27; J gene: TRBJ1-2; D gene: NA; CDR3 protein: CASSPTGREGLFYGYTF; CDR3 DNA: TGTGCCAGCAGTCCTACAGGGAGAGAGGGACTATTCTATGGCTACACCTTC
clone size: NA; V gene: TRBV27; J gene: TRBJ2-4; D gene: NA; CDR3 protein: CASGYGAAQYF; CDR3 DNA: TGTGCCAGCGGTTACGGGGCCGCTCAGTACTTC
clone size: once; V gene: TRBV11-2; J gene: TRBJ1-2; D gene: NA; CDR3 protein: CASSLDRGAYYGYTF; CDR3 DNA: TGTGCCAGCAGCTTAGATCGTGGGGCCTACTATGGCTACACCTTC
clone size: NA; V gene: TRBV28; J gene: TRBJ2-1; D gene: TRBD2; CDR3 protein: CASTDGWEGQFF; CDR3 DNA: TGTGCCAGCACCGACGGATGGGAGGGTCAGTTCTTC
clone size: NA; V gene: TRBV28; J gene: TRBJ2-3; D gene: NA; CDR3 protein: CASSRKRVFPSTDTQYF; CDR3 DNA: TGTGCCAGCAGCCGGAAGAGGGTTTTTCCAAGCACAGATACGCAGTATTTT
clone size: NA; V gene: TRBV2; J gene: TRBJ1-4; D gene: NA; CDR3 protein: CASSGAGIDEKLFF; CDR3 DNA: TGTGCCAGCAGTGGGGCAGGGATCGACGAAAAACTGTTTTTT
clone size: NA; V gene: TRBV9; J gene: TRBJ1-3; D gene: NA; CDR3 protein: CASSAGEQSSGNTIYF; CDR3 DNA: TGTGCCAGCAGCGCGGGAGAGCAAAGCTCTGGAAACACCATATATTTT
clone size: once; V gene: TRBV5-1; J gene: TRBJ2-7; D gene: NA; CDR3 protein: CASSGQASYEQYF; CDR3 DNA: TGCGCCAGCAGTGGGCAGGCCTCCTACGAGCAGTACTTC
clone size: few; V gene: TRBV6-5; J gene: TRBJ2-7; D gene: NA; CDR3 protein: CASRDSTYEQYF; CDR3 DNA: TGTGCCAGCAGAGACAGTACCTACGAGCAGTACTTC
clone size: NA; V gene: TRBV12-5; J gene: TRBJ1-1; D gene: TRBD1; CDR3 protein: CASGFGQGGYTEAFF; CDR3 DNA: TGTGCTAGTGGTTTCGGACAGGGTGGGTACACTGAAGCTTTCTTT